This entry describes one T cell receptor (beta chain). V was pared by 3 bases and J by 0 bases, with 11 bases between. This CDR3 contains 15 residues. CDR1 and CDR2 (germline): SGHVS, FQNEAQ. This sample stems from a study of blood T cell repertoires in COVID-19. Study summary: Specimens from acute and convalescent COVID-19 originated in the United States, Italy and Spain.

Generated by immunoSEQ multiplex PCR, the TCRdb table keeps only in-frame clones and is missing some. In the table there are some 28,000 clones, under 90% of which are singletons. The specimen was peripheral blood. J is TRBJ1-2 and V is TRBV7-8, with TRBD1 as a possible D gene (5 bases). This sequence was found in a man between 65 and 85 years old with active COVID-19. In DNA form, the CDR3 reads TGTGCCAGCAGCTTCAGGACAAGAGCTAACTATGGCTACACCTTC. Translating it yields CASSFRTRANYGYTF.